The T cell receptor beta chain under discussion was sequenced for a study of blood T cell repertoires in COVID-19. Study in general: COVID-19 samples, acute and convalescent, were from the United States, Italy and Spain.

Enrolment of Seattle patients took place during active infection, and they were followed longitudinally. The CDR3 is made up of 15 amino acids. The germline gives CDR1 LGHDT, CDR2 YNNKEL (reference sequence). Trimming pared 4 bases from V and 3 bases from J, leaving 12 bases between. Original data processing: By means of reference gene primer amplification, nucleated cell counts were estimated. The data were produced by immunoSEQ multiplex PCR, yet TCRdb's version contains in-frame clones alone and is incomplete. The DNA gave D and trimming, while V, J and clone size come from that table. The sample holds around 460,000 clones, approximately 90% seen once.

The TCR sequence derives from a man between 18 and 29 years old with COVID-19, enrolled during active disease. The sequenced material came from peripheral blood. The rearrangement uses TRBV3-1 (or the pseudogene TRBV3-2) and TRBJ2-2; D possibly corresponds to TRBD1 (5 bases). The CDR3 nucleotides are TGTGCCAGCAGCCTGGGCAGGGCTTACACCGGGGAGCTGTTTTTT. Translating it yields CASSLGRAYTGELFF.